This T cell receptor beta chain was identified during a study of cytomegalovirus exposure and HLA in healthy donors. Study-level background: Previous work identified 117 million unique TCR beta sequences from around 200 million T cells.

Primers for the PCR totalled 60 Vbeta and 13 Jbeta. This table comes from immunoSEQ multiplex PCR, and its TCRdb copy is limited to in-frame clones, with some not included. The profile shows 200,000 to 250,000 clones, roughly 70% of them singletons. The germline CDR1 and CDR2 sequences are SEHNR and FQNEAQ (reference sequence). V lost 5 bases, J lost 3 bases, and 9 bases stayed unmatched. This CDR3 region has 17 residues. On this clone itself: The antigen is undetermined.

Each donor was healthy, and each was a bone marrow donor. Study-wide points: Listed as cytomegalovirus-associated were more than 150 TCR beta chains. Sequencing likely caused a cluster of highly shared sequence variants.

The specimen sequenced was PBMCs. V usage is TRBV7-9 and J usage is TRBJ2-2; 10 bases are a match to TRBD1. This sequence originates from a woman aged 25-40 years in good health and CMV-seronegative. CDR3 amino acids: CASSLSTGTGDTGELFF. DNA for the CDR3: TGTGCCAGCAGCCTATCGACCGGGACAGGGGACACCGGGGAGCTGTTTTTT.